The 16 T cell receptor beta chains below all came from one sample that was sequenced in a study of T-cell reconstitution after alpha-beta-depleted transplantation in children. The TCRbeta library incorporated unique molecular identifiers. Using its own MiXCR run on the PCR reads, TCRdb lists one record per CDR3 protein. The sample lists fewer than 250,000 distinct CDR3 sequences; 6.5% to 10% were seen once. The source was PBMCs, mostly from graft donor cells, collected 180 days after TCRalphabeta/CD19-depleted stem cell transplant. These receptors originate from a male patient younger than 18 who had a stem cell transplant for acute lymphoblastic leukemia, so the T cells may come from the graft donor.

A single count supports this clonotype. In DNA form, the CDR3 reads TGTGCCAGCAGCTTCGGGGTCCAACCTCTCAAAAACATTCAGTACTTC. Protein: CASSFGVQPLKNIQYF. The chain links TRBV7-9 to TRBJ2-4, with D possibly matching TRBD2 (5 bases). The length of the CDR3 is 16 residues. Trimming cost V 3 bases and J 3 bases, with 15 bases left between them. Germline V gives CDR1 SEHNR, CDR2 FQNEAQ (reference sequence).

This clonotype was seen at least ten times. The chain couples TRBV3-1 to TRBJ2-1, with D possibly called TRBD1 or TRBD2 (7 bases each). CDR1 is LGHDT, CDR2 YNNKEL, per germline (reference sequence). V gave up 6 bases and J gave up 1 base, with 13 bases separating them. The CDR3 has 15 residues. The CDR3 here is CASSRQGGSYNEQFF. CDR3 in DNA: TGTGCCAGCAGTCGACAGGGAGGGTCCTACAATGAGCAGTTCTTC.

Details on this clonotype: Being one base from a much bigger clone, this may be a read error. The CDR3 does not close with the conserved phenylalanine or tryptophan, likely indicating a read error. The rearrangement uses TRBV5-1 and TRBJ2-3; 8 nucleotides agree with TRBD1. Germline V gene lookup returns CDR1 SGHRS and CDR2 YFSETQ. This CDR3 has 16 residues. The V and J ends lost 0 bases and 4 bases, in that order; junction bases with no gene match: 7. Here the CDR3 reads CASSLGDRGIADTQYY. The DNA of the CDR3 is TGCGCCAGCAGCTTGGGCGACAGGGGTATCGCAGATACGCAGTATTAT.

This clonotype was seen repeatedly, ten times or more. This rearrangement joins TRBV5-4 to TRBJ2-7; 14 nucleotides align to TRBD2. The junction had 11 bases not matched to a gene; V was cut back by 0 bases and J by 0 bases. The CDR3 consists of 20 residues. The germline gives CDR1 SGHNT, CDR2 YYREEE (reference sequence). The CDR3 DNA sequence: TGTGCCAGCAGCTTGGTTCCCCCCTGGACTAGCGGGGGGCTCTCCTACGAGCAGTACTTC. It encodes CASSLVPPWTSGGLSYEQYF.

This clonotype was recorded many times. V and J are TRBV20-1 and TRBJ1-1; tentatively, D is TRBD1 (5 bases). In germline, CDR1 is DFQATT, CDR2 SNEGSKA (reference sequence). Trimming pared 5 bases from V and 0 bases from J, leaving 16 bases between. The CDR3 has 15 amino acids. CDR3 DNA sequence: TGCAGTGCTCCTCAGGGCGCGGGGGTGAACACTGAAGCTTTCTTT. Protein product: CSAPQGAGVNTEAFF.

This clonotype was seen many times. The chain links TRBV7-9 to TRBJ2-2, with a possible D match to TRBD1 (5 bases). Germline V CDR1 and CDR2: SEHNR, FQNEAQ (reference sequence). The CDR3 covers 15 residues. Trimming removed 0 bases at V and 4 bases at J, with 9 bases between. The CDR3, as DNA: TGTGCCAGCAGCTTAGCGGGGCCGATCACCGGGGAGCTGTTTTTT. It translates to CASSLAGPITGELFF.

Ten or more counts support this clonotype. The rearrangement uses TRBV5-1 and TRBJ1-2; the match to TRBD1 covers 8 bases. The V gene end was trimmed by 0 bases and the J gene end by 5 bases; junction bases not matched to a gene: 6. CDR1 and CDR2 from the germline V gene are SGHRS and YFSETQ. The CDR3 has 15 amino acids. The CDR3 is CASSLADRGRYGYTF. The DNA for the CDR3 is TGCGCCAGCAGCTTGGCTGACAGGGGAAGGTATGGCTACACCTTC. Full variable domain (missing parts from reference TRBV5-1 and TRBJ1-2): KAGVTQTPRYLIKTRGQQVTLSCSPISGHRSVSWYQQTPGQGLQFLFEYFSETQRNKGNFPGRFSGRQFSNSRSEMNVSTLELGDSALYLCASSLADRGRYGYTFGSGTRLTVV.

This chain connects TRBV9 to TRBJ2-5, with D tentatively TRBD2 (5 bases). Trimming removed 4 bases from V and 1 base from J, with 11 bases in between. Germline lookup yields CDR1 SGDLS and CDR2 YYNGEE. CDR3 length: 14 amino acids. This CDR3 reads CASSRGRFQETQYF. The CDR3 nucleotides are TGTGCCAGCAGCCGAGGGCGGTTCCAAGAGACCCAGTACTTC. The full variable domain, rest sourced from reference TRBV9 and TRBJ2-5, is DSGVTQTPKHLITATGQRVTLRCSPRSGDLSVYWYQQSLDQGLQFLIQYYNGEERAKGNILERFSAQQFPDLHSELNLSSLELGDSALYFCASSRGRFQETQYFGPGTRLLVL.

This clonotype has ten or more counts. The chain is built from TRBV20-1 and TRBJ2-1; D perhaps matches TRBD1 (6 bases). The germline V gene has CDR1 DFQATT and CDR2 SNEGSKA (reference sequence). Trimming left V 5 bases short and J 9 bases short, with 23 bases between. The CDR3 length is 15 residues. This CDR3 is CSAPRDRWALSEQFF. CDR3 sequence (DNA): TGCAGTGCTCCTAGAGACAGGTGGGCCCTAAGTGAGCAGTTCTTC.

The chain links TRBV10-2 to TRBJ2-7, with TRBD2 matching over 7 bases. Germline loops: CDR1 WSHSY, CDR2 SAAADI. Unmatched junction bases numbered 5, after V lost 8 bases and J lost 4 bases. This CDR3 has 12 residues. The chain's CDR3 is CASGASGYEQYF. DNA of the CDR3: TGCGCCAGCGGGGCTAGCGGTTACGAGCAGTACTTC.

This clonotype was seen repeatedly, ten times or more. V usage is TRBV7-9 and J usage is TRBJ2-1; 9 positions match TRBD2. Germline CDR1 and CDR2: SEHNR and FQNEAQ (reference sequence). The CDR3 runs to 13 residues. J lost 7 bases, V lost 6 bases, and 4 bases had no gene match. CDR3 nucleotides: TGTGCCAGCAGACCTAGCGGGATGAATGAGCAGTTCTTC. Protein: CASRPSGMNEQFF.

At least ten counts were recorded for this clonotype. This rearrangement joins TRBV7-3 to TRBJ2-7, with D perhaps matching TRBD1 (6 bases). The CDR3 spans 14 residues. Trimming took off 1 base at V and 3 bases at J, with 10 bases between the two ends. CDR1 and CDR2 (germline): SGHTA, FQGTGA. This CDR3 reads CASSLKGHVYEQYF. In nucleotides, the CDR3 is TGTGCCAGCAGCTTAAAGGGACACGTCTACGAGCAGTACTTC.

This clonotype has ten or more counts. This chain uses TRBV28 with TRBJ2-2, with D uncertain. The CDR3 extends over 14 amino acids. Germline V gives CDR1 MDHEN, CDR2 SYDVKM. Trimming pared 5 bases from V and 4 bases from J, leaving 11 bases between. The CDR3 nucleotides read TGTGCCAGCAGTCCTAGACTGGGCACCGGGGAGCTGTTTTTT. It encodes CASSPRLGTGELFF.

Many counts were recorded for this clonotype. This rearrangement joins TRBV20-1 to TRBJ2-5; 14 nucleotides line up with TRBD2. There are 13 residues in the CDR3. Per the germline V gene, CDR1 is DFQATT and CDR2 is SNEGSKA (reference sequence). In DNA, the CDR3 is TGCAGCAAGACTAGCGGGAGGGAAGAGACCCAGTACTTC. Its translation is CSKTSGREETQYF.

At least ten counts were recorded for this clonotype. V usage is TRBV11-2 and J usage is TRBJ2-3; TRBD1 might be the D (5 bases). The CDR3 contains 16 residues. V lost 2 bases, J lost 4 bases, and 16 bases lay in between. The germline V gene has CDR1 SGHAT and CDR2 FQNNGV. The CDR3 region is CASSLLRVSYPDTQYF. CDR3 nucleotides: TGTGCCAGCAGCTTACTCAGGGTATCCTACCCAGATACGCAGTATTTT.

This clonotype appeared many times. The J gene is TRBJ2-7, the V gene TRBV27; no firm D call. Germline lookup yields CDR1 MNHEY and CDR2 SMNVEV (reference sequence). This CDR3 has 15 amino acids. Deletions cut 2 bases from V and 0 bases from J, with 11 bases between. The CDR3 coding sequence is TGTGCCAGCAGTTTAGGAGCACCCTTCTCCTACGAGCAGTACTTC. It translates to CASSLGAPFSYEQYF.